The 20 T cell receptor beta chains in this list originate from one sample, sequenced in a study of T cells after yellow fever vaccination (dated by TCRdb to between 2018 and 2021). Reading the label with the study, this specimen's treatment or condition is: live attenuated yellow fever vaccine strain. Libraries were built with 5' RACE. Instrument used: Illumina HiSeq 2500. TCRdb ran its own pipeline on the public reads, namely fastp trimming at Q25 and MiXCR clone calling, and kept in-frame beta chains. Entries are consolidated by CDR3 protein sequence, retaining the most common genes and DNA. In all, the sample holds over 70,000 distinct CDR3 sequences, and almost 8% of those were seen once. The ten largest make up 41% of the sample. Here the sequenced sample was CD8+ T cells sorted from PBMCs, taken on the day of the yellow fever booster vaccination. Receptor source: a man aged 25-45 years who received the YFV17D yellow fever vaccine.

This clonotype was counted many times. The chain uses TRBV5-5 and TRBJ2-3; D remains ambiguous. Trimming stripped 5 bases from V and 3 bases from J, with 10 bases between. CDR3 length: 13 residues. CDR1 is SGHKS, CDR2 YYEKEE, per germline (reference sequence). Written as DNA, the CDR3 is TGTGCCAGCAGTGCCCCCGATACAGATACGCAGTATTTT. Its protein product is CASSAPDTDTQYF.

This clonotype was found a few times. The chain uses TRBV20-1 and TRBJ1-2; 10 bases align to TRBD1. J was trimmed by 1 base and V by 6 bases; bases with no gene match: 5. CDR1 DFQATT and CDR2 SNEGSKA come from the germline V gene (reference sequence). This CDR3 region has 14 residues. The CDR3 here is CSAGTGEINYGYTF. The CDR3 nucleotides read TGCAGTGCGGGGACAGGGGAAATTAACTATGGCTACACCTTC.

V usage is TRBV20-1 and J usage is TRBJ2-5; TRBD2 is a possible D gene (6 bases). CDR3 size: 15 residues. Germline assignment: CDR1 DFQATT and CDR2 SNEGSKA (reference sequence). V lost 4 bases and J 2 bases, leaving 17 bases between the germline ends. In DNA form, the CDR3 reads TGCAGTGCTACTCCCTGGGACTTGGTGCAAGAGACCCAGTACTTC. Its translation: CSATPWDLVQETQYF.

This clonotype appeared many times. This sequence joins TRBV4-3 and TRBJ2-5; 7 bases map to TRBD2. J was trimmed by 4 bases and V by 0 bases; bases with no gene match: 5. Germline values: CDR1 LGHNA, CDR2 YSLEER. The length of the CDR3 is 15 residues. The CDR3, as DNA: TGCGCCAGCAGCCAAGATGCGGGAGTGAGAGAGACCCAGTACTTC. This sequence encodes CASSQDAGVRETQYF.

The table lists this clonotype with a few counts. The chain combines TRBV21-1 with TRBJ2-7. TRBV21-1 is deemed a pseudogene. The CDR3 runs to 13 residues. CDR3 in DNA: TGTGCCAGCAGCAAAGACCGGCTGGGAGAGCAGTACTTC. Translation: CASSKDRLGEQYF.

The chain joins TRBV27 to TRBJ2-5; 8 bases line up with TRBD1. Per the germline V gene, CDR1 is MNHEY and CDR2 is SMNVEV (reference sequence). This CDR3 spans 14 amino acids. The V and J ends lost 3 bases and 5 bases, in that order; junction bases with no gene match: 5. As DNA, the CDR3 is TGTGCCAGCAGTTTGGCAGGGGGCGCGGAGACCCAGTACTTC. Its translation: CASSLAGGAETQYF.

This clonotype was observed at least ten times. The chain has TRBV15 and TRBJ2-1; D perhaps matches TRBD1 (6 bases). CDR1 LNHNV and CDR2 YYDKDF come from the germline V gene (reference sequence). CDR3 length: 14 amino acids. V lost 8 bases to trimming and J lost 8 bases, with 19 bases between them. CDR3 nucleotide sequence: TGTGCCACCGGGGGCAGGAGACCACCAGATGAGCAGTTCTTC. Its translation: CATGGRRPPDEQFF.

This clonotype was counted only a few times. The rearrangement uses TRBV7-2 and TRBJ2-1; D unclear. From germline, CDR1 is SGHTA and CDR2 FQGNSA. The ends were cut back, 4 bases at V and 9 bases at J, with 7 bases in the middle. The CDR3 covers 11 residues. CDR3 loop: CASSSGFEQFF. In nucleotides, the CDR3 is TGTGCCAGCAGCTCCGGATTTGAGCAGTTCTTC.

CDR3 nucleotides: TGTGCCAGCAGCTACAGATTCTACGAGCAGTACTTC. This codes for CASSYRFYEQYF. The V call is TRBV12-3 or TRBV12-4, the J call TRBJ2-7; D is uncertain. This CDR3 region has 12 residues. Trimming took off 6 bases at V and 3 bases at J, with 9 bases between the two ends.

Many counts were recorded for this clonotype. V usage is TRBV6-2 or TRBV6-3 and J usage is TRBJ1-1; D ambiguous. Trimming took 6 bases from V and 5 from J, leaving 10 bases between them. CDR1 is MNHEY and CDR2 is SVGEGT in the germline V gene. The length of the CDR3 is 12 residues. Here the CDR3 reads CASSPGSTEAFF. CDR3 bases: TGTGCCAGCAGCCCGGGTTCGACTGAAGCTTTCTTT.

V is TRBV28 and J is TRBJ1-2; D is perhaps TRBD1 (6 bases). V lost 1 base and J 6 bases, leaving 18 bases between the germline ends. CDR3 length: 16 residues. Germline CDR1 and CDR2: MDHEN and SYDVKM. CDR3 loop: CASSLSFSQGRDGYTF. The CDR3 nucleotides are TGTGCCAGCAGTTTATCCTTCTCCCAGGGGCGAGATGGCTACACCTTC.

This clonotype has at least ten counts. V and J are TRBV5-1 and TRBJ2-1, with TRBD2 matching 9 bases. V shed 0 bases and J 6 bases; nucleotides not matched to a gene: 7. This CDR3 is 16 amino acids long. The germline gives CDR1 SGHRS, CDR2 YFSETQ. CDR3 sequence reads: CASSLAVAGDVNEQFF. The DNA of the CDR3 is TGCGCCAGCAGCTTGGCCGTAGCGGGAGACGTCAATGAGCAGTTCTTC.

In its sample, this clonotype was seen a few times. The CDR3 sequence is CASRGGGTGSVQYF. CDR3 coding DNA: TGTGCCAGCAGGGGAGGAGGGACAGGCTCCGTTCAGTACTTC. The chain employs TRBV27 and TRBJ2-7; TRBD1 aligns across 8 bases. CDR3 size: 14 residues. Germline CDR1 MNHEY, CDR2 SMNVEV (reference sequence). With 6 bases clipped from V and 10 bases from J, the junction kept 14 bases outside the gene matches.

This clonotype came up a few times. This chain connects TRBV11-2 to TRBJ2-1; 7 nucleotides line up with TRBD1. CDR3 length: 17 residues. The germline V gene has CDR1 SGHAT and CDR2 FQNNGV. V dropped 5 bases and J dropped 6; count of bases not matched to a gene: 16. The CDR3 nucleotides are TGTGCCAGCAGCAAGACCTTGGGGACAGAGTTTTCCAATGAGCAGTTCTTC. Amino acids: CASSKTLGTEFSNEQFF.

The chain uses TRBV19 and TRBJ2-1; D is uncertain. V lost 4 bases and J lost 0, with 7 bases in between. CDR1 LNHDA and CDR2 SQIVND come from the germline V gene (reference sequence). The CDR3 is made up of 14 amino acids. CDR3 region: CASSTSSSYNEQFF. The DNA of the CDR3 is TGTGCCAGTAGTACCTCGAGCTCCTACAATGAGCAGTTCTTC.

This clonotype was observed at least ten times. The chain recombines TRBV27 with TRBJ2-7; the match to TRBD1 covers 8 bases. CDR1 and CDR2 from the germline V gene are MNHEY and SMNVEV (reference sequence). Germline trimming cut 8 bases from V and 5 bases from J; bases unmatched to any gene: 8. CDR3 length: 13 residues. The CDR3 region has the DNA TGTGCCAGCGGGCTGGACAGGGTGAACGAGCAGTACTTC. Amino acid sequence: CASGLDRVNEQYF.

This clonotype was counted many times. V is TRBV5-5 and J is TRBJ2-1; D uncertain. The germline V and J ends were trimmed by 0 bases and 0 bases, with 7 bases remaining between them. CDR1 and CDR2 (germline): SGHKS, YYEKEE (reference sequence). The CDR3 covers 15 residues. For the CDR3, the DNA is TGTGCCAGCAGCTTGGGTCAGAGCTCCTACAATGAGCAGTTCTTC. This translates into CASSLGQSSYNEQFF.

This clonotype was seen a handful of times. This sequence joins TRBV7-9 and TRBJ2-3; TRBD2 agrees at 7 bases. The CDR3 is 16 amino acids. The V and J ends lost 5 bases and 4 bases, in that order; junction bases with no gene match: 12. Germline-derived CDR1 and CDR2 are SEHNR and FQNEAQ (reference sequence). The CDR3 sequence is CASSQGAAGVSDTQYF. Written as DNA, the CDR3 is TGTGCCAGCAGCCAGGGCGCTGCGGGAGTTTCAGATACGCAGTATTTT.

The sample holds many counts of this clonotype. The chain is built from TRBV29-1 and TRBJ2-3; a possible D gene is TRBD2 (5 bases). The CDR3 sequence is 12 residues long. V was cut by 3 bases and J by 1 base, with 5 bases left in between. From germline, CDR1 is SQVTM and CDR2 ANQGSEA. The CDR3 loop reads CSVDGGTDTQYF. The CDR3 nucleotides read TGCAGCGTTGACGGGGGCACAGATACGCAGTATTTT.

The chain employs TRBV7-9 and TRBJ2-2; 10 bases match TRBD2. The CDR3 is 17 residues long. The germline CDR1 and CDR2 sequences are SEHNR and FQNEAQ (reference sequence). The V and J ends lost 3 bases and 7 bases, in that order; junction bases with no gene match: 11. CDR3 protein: CASSLGLAGALYGELFF. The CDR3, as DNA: TGTGCCAGCAGCTTGGGTCTAGCGGGAGCTCTGTACGGGGAGCTGTTTTTT.